This T cell receptor (beta chain) was retrieved from a study of blood T cells in healthy people across ages. This CDR3 comprises 11 residues. V gave up 3 bases and J gave up 8 bases, with 5 bases separating them. The germline gives CDR1 DFQATT, CDR2 SNEGSKA (reference sequence). This clonotype was recorded a few times. With a J-beta primer mix and a sample-barcoded 5' primer, a second PCR ran about 7 to 11 cycles. Any given sample supplied a minimum of 3 million CDR3-containing paired-end reads. TCRdb recomputed calls from the 5' RACE reads with MiXCR, one row per CDR3 protein. There are 1.5 million to 2 million distinct CDR3 sequences in the sample; about two fifths occur only once, and more than 20% lies in the top ten.

Sequencing was performed on blood. This clonotype was sampled from a human donor in good health. This rearrangement joins TRBV20-1 to TRBJ1-6; D is ambiguous. The CDR3 loop reads CSASQDSPLHF. Written as DNA, the CDR3 is TGCAGTGCTAGCCAGGATTCACCCCTCCACTTT.